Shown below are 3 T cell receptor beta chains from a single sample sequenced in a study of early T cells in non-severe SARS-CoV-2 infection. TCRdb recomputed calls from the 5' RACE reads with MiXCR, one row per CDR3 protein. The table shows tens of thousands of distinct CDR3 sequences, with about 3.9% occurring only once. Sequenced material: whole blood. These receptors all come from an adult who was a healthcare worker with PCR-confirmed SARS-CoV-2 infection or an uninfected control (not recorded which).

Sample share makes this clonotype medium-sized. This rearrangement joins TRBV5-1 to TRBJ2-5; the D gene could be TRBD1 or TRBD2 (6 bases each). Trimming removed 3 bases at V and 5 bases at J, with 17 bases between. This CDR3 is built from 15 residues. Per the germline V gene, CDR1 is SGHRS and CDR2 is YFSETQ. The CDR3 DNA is TGCGCCAGCAGCTCCCTCGGGGGCGAGACGGAGACCCAGTACTTC. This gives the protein CASSSLGGETETQYF. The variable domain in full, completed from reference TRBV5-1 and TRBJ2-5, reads KAGVTQTPRYLIKTRGQQVTLSCSPISGHRSVSWYQQTPGQGLQFLFEYFSETQRNKGNFPGRFSGRQFSNSRSEMNVSTLELGDSALYLCASSSLGGETETQYFGPGTRLLVL.

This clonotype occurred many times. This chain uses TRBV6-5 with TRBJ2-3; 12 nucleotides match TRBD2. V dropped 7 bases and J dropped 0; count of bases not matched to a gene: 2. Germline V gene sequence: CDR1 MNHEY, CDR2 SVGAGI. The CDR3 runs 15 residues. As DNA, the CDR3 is TGTGCCAGCATTGGACTAGCGGGGAGCACAGATACGCAGTATTTT. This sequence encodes CASIGLAGSTDTQYF.

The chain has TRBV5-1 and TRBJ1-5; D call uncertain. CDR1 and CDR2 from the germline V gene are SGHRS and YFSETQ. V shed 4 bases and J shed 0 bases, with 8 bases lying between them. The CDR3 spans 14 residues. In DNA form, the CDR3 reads TGCGCCAGCAGCCCGGGCCCTAGCAATCAGCCCCAGCATTTT. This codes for CASSPGPSNQPQHF.